This entry lists 9 T cell receptor beta chains sequenced from one sample in a study of blood T cells in healthy people across ages. A sample-barcoded 5' primer and a J-beta primer mix were used in a second PCR of roughly 7 to 11 cycles. TCRdb independently ran MiXCR on the 5' RACE reads; one entry per CDR3 protein. This table has hundreds of thousands of distinct CDR3 sequences, 43% appearing once. Sequencing was performed on blood. The receptor set was obtained from a woman between 55 and 75 years old in good health.

This clonotype was counted between two and nine times. The CDR3, as DNA: TGTGCCAGCAGTATTGAGGCCACGGGTCAGCCCCAGCATTTT. Translating it yields CASSIEATGQPQHF. This chain links TRBV6-4 with TRBJ1-5; D not certain. Germline V gene data show CDR1 as MRHNA and CDR2 as SNTAGT. This CDR3 spans 14 amino acids. Trimming shortened V by 5 bases and J by 6 bases, and 14 bases separated the two germline ends.

CDR3 DNA sequence: TGTGCCAGCAGCTCAGGACAGGGGGCAGGGGTGGGCTACACCTTC. It translates to CASSSGQGAGVGYTF. This chain connects TRBV7-2 to TRBJ1-2, with 11 bases identical to TRBD1. The J segment lost 8 bases and the V segment lost 4 bases, leaving 9 bases of the junction unmatched. CDR3 length: 15 amino acids. CDR1 is SGHTA, CDR2 FQGNSA, per germline.

CDR3 nucleotide sequence: TGCGCCAGCAGCTTTGGAGGGAATGAAAAACTGTTTTTT. Residues: CASSFGGNEKLFF. The V and J genes are TRBV5-1 and TRBJ1-4; D is uncertain. The germline V and J ends were trimmed by 2 bases and 5 bases, with 7 bases remaining between them. This CDR3 is 13 amino acids long. Germline loops: CDR1 SGHRS, CDR2 YFSETQ.

The V gene is TRBV12-5, the J gene TRBJ1-2; D uncertain. The germline V gene has CDR1 LGHNT and CDR2 FRNRAP. Deletions cut 0 bases from V and 8 bases from J, with 25 bases between. The length of the CDR3 is 18 residues. Here the CDR3 DNA reads TGTGCTAGTGGTTTGGTAATGGACCCCTACCTCTCCTTCGGCGGCTACACCTTC. Translating it yields CASGLVMDPYLSFGGYTF.

DNA of the CDR3: TGTGCCAGCAGCCCTCCCGGGGGTATAGGGAGGGACTACGAGCAGTACTTC. Translation gives CASSPPGGIGRDYEQYF. The genes are TRBV3-1 and TRBJ2-7; 7 nucleotides align to TRBD2. V was pared by 4 bases and J by 3 bases, with 15 bases of the junction left unmatched. The CDR3 runs to 17 residues. The germline CDR1 and CDR2 sequences are LGHDT and YNNKEL (reference sequence).

The chain is built from TRBV7-2 and TRBJ2-3; 12 bases line up with TRBD2. With V trimmed by 0 bases and J by 6 bases, 7 bases remained unmatched. This CDR3 is built from 17 residues. Germline values: CDR1 SGHTA, CDR2 FQGNSA. The CDR3 coding sequence is TGTGCCAGCAGCTTAGCGGCCCTAGCGGGAGGGGGCGATACGCAGTATTTT. Protein sequence: CASSLAALAGGGDTQYF.

This clonotype was seen only a few times. This sequence joins TRBV19 and TRBJ2-7; TRBD1 is a possible D gene (6 bases). The V and J ends lost 4 bases and 2 bases respectively, with 15 bases between them. Germline V gene lookup returns CDR1 LNHDA and CDR2 SQIVND (reference sequence). The CDR3 loop spans 15 amino acids. CDR3 loop: CASSTGTSKAYEQYF. CDR3 coding DNA: TGTGCCAGTAGTACCGGGACATCCAAAGCCTACGAGCAGTACTTC.

The chain joins TRBV20-1 to TRBJ1-6; D call uncertain. Germline loops: CDR1 DFQATT, CDR2 SNEGSKA (reference sequence). The CDR3 is 15 amino acids. Trimming pared 1 base from V and 0 bases from J, leaving 7 bases between. CDR3 coding DNA: TGCAGTGCTAGAGGCAGGAGCTCCTATAATTCACCCCTCCACTTT. Translation: CSARGRSSYNSPLHF.

This chain links TRBV5-1 with TRBJ2-5, with 7 bases fitting TRBD2. Germline V gene sequence: CDR1 SGHRS, CDR2 YFSETQ. CDR3 length: 14 amino acids. V gave up 4 bases and J gave up 2 bases; unmatched junction bases: 5. The CDR3 sequence: CASSKWGGQETQYF. The CDR3 nucleotides read TGCGCCAGCAGCAAGTGGGGGGGACAAGAGACCCAGTACTTC.